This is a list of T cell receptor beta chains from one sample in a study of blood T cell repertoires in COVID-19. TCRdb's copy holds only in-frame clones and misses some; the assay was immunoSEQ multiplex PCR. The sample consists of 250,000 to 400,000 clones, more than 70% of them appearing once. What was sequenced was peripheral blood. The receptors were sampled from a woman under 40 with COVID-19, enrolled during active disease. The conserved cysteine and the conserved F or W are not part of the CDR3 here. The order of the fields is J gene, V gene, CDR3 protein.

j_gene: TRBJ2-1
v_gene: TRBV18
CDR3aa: ASSPSGTRGNEQF

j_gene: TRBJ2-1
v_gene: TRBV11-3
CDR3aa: ASSTSRGETYNEQF

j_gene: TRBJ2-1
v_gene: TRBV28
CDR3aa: ASSFAQGLEF

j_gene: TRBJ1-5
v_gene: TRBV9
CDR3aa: ASSVGPGYQPQH

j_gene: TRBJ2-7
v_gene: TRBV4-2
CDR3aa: ASSKVRLAGIYEQY

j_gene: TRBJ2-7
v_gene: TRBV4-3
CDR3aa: ASSQGAGVYEQY

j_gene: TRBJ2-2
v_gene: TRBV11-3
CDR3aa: ASSNRGGELF

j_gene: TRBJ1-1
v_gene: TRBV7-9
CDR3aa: ASSLQGRNTEAF

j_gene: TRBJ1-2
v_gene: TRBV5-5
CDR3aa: ASSFRQTNNYGYT

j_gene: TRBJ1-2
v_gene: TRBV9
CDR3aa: ASSVGSGPGLNYGYT

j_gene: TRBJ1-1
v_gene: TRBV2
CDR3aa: ASNLVYTEAF

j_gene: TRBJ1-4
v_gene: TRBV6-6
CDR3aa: ASSTRGTANEKLF

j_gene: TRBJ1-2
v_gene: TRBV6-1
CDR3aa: ASSWTGGVSGYT

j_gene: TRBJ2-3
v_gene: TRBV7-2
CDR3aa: ASSLEVRATDTQY

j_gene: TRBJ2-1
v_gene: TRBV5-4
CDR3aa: ASSRTSGGAGEQF

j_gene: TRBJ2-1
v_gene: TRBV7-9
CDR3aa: ASSTGLQTGNEQF

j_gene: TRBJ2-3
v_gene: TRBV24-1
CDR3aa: ATGGKTDTQY

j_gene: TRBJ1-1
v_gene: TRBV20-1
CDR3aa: SAAGGTEAF

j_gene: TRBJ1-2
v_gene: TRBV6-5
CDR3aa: ASSYSQGQGAEGYT

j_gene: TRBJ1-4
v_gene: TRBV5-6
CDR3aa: ASSMNRGTELF

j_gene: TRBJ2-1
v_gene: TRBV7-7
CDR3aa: ASSLGSGNHNEQF

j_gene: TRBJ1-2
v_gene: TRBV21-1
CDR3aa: ASSIKIQGYGYGYT

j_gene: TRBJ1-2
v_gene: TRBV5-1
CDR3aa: ATAVQGTDGYT

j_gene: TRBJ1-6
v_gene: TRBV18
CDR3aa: ASSVQGNSPLH

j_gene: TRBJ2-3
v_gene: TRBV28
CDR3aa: ASSRTGYTDTQY